The present T cell receptor (beta chain) was sequenced within a study of human T cells and chemical hapten exposure. The wider study: Patch tests put 0.01% DPC on the upper back, and the results were checked at 6 days. Per-sample TCR yields varied mainly from small pooled library volume differences.

V was pared by 2 bases and J by 6 bases, with 10 bases between. This CDR3 has 13 amino acids. There are many counts of this clonotype. Time point described: patch test 1, 2 weeks after DPC sensitization. Treatment meaning: therapeutic diphenylcyclopropenone sensitization with weekly scalp DPC. Unfractionated whole blood was the source of the extracted total RNA. The study enrolled 18 to 70-year-old alopecia patients suitable for DPC. TCRdb re-analysed the RACE reads in MiXCR, keeping a single row per CDR3 protein. The sample lists roughly 52,000 distinct CDR3 sequences; about 10% were seen once. The rearrangement links TRBV12-3 or TRBV12-4 to TRBJ1-2; D unclear. This material consisted of whole blood, taken in connection with sensitization to the hapten diphenylcyclopropenone (DPC). The sequence derives from a woman aged 40 to 50 with alopecia areata. Some clones in this sample may be carry-over from other donors' samples. This chain's CDR3 is CASSLQVGDGYTF. The CDR3 bases are TGTGCCAGCAGTTTACAAGTTGGGGATGGCTACACCTTC.